This T cell receptor (beta chain) comes out of a study of a mutant IDH1 vaccine in newly diagnosed glioma. Turning to the study itself: Treated patients showed a male proportion of approximately 62%, a female proportion of around 40%, and a mean age of 40.4 years.

TCRdb's copy holds only in-frame clones and misses some; the assay was immunoSEQ multiplex PCR. The sample includes about 60,000 clones, approximately 80% of them seen just once. About this clone itself: Antigen: not known.

Whole-study results and caveats: The occurrence of vaccine-induced immune responses was seen in 93.3% of patients.

Documented time point: week 11, during vaccination. Alongside topical imiquimod, each dose of vaccine comprised 300 ug of mutant IDH1 20-mer peptide. Astrocytomas found in donors were new, WHO grade 3 or 4, IDH1-mutant and ATRX-lost. Germline assignment: CDR1 LNHNV and CDR2 YYDKDF (reference sequence). Trimming shortened V by 1 base and J by 5 bases, and 14 bases separated the two germline ends. The length of the CDR3 is 15 residues. The origin of this receptor is a young man with glioma. The V gene is TRBV15, the J gene TRBJ1-1, with D unresolved. The source was PBMCs, collected from a glioma patient whose treatment included an IDH1 peptide vaccine. CDR3 nucleotides: TGTGCCACCAGCAGAGCCGCGGGGAGGAGGACTGAAGCTTTCTTT. It yields the protein CATSRAAGRRTEAFF.